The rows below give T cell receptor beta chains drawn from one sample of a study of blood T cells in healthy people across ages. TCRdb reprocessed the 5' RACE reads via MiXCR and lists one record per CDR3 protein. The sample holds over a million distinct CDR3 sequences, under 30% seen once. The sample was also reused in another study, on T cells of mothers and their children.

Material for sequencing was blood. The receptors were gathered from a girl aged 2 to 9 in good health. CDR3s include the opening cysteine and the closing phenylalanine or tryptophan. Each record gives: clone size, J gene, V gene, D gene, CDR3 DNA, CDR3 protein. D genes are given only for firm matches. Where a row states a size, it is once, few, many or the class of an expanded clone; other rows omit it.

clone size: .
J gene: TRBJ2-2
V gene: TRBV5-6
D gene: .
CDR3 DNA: TGTGCCAGCACCTACGGTTTCACCGGGGAGCTGTTTTTT
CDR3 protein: CASTYGFTGELFF

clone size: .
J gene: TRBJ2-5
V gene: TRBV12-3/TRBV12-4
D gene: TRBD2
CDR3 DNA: TGTGCCAGCAGGGGACTAGCGGATTCGGAGACCCAGTACTTC
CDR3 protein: CASRGLADSETQYF

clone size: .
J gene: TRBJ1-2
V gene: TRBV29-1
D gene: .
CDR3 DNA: TGCAGCGTTGCCACTTGGGGGGATGGCTACACCTTC
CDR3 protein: CSVATWGDGYTF

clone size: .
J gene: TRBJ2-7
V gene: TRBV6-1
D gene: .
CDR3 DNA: TGTGCCAGCAGCGTCGTGGGGCTCGTCAACGAGCAGTACTTC
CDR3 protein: CASSVVGLVNEQYF

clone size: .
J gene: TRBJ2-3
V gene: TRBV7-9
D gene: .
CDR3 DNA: TGTGCCAGCATCAAGGTAGTTCCAGGGGCGGGAGATACGCAGTATTTT
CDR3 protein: CASIKVVPGAGDTQYF

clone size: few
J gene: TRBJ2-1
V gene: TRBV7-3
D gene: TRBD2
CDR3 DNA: TGTGCCAGCAGCTTACGGGGGGGCGGAAACAATGAGCAGTTCTTC
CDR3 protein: CASSLRGGGNNEQFF

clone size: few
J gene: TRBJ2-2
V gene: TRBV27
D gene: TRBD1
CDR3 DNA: TGTGCCAGCAGTTTTGTTGGGACAGATATGGCCGGGGAGCTGTTTTTT
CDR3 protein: CASSFVGTDMAGELFF

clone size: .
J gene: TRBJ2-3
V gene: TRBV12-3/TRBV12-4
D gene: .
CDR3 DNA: TGTGCCAGCAGTTTCTATTCCACCACAGATACGCAGTATTTT
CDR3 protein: CASSFYSTTDTQYF

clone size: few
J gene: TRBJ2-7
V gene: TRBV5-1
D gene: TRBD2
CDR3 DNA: TGCGCCAGCAGTTTGACTAGCGGCCCAGCCTACGAGCAGTACTTC
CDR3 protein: CASSLTSGPAYEQYF

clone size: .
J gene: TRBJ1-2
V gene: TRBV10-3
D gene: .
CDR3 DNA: TGTGCCATCAGGCGGGACTCCTATGGCTACACCTTC
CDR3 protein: CAIRRDSYGYTF

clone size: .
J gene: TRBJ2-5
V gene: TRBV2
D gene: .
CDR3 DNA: TGTGCCAGAGGGCACCGTGGCGGGGAGACCCAGTACTTC
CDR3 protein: CARGHRGGETQYF

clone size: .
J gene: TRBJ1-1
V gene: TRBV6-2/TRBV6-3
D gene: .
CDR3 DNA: TGTGCCAGCAGTTACTCGGCAGGGCCGAGTGAAGCTTTCTTT
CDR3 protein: CASSYSAGPSEAFF

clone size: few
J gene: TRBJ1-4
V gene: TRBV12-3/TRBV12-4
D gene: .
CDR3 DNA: TGTGCCAGCAGTTTTATAGTCCTGGCCAGCACTGAAAAACTGTTTTTT
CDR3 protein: CASSFIVLASTEKLFF

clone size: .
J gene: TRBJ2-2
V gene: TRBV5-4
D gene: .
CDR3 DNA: TGTGCCAGCAGCGGCAGAGACGGGGAGCTGTTTTTT
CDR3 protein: CASSGRDGELFF

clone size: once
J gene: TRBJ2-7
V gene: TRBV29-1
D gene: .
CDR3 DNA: TGCAGCGTTGAAGAATACGGAAAATCCTACGAGCAGTACTTC
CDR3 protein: CSVEEYGKSYEQYF

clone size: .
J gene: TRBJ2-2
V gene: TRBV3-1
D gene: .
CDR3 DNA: TGTGCCAACAGCCAAAGCACCGGGGAGCTGTTTTTT
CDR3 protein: CANSQSTGELFF

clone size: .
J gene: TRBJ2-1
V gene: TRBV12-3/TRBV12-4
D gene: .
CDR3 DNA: TGTGCCAGCAGTTCTTGGCATGAGCAGTTCTTC
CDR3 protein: CASSSWHEQFF